These 32 T cell receptor beta chains were sequenced from one sample in a study of monozygotic twins with inflammatory bowel disease. TCRdb reanalyzed the 5' RACE reads, giving one entry per CDR3 protein sequence and no DNA. The specimen's table records 310,000 or so distinct CDR3 sequences. Sequenced sample: blood. The receptors here all came from a human donor with ulcerative colitis or Crohn's disease, or a healthy co-twin of an affected twin (not recorded which).

The chain couples TRBV3-1 to TRBJ2-1. Germline CDR1 and CDR2: LGHDT and YNNKEL (reference sequence). CDR3 length: 14 residues. The chain's CDR3 is CASSPQPEYYKQFF.

The CDR3 region is CASSFADSFNEKLFF. This sequence joins TRBV5-1 and TRBJ1-4; the TCRdb D gene call, TRBD1, has no DNA to confirm it. The V gene's germline CDR1 is SGHRS and CDR2 YFSETQ. The length of the CDR3 is 15 residues.

The chain combines TRBV6-1 with TRBJ2-1; TCRdb calls TRBD2, which cannot be checked without DNA. This CDR3 has 15 amino acids. In germline, CDR1 is MNHNS, CDR2 SASEGT. CDR3 sequence reads: CASSPRTSGSNEQFF.

The V call is TRBV18, the J call TRBJ1-1. The CDR3 loop spans 14 amino acids. Germline loops: CDR1 KGHSH, CDR2 LQKENI. CDR3 region: CASSPQAGETEAFF.

The CDR3 loop reads CSVESSGGLTEAFF. The rearrangement uses TRBV29-1 and TRBJ1-1; TCRdb indicates TRBD1, and absent DNA this call remains unverified. CDR1 SQVTM and CDR2 ANQGSEA come from the germline V gene. The CDR3 has 14 amino acids.

The chain uses TRBV30 and TRBJ2-3; the D gene TCRdb calls, TRBD2, cannot be checked with no DNA. This CDR3 has 15 residues. The germline CDR1 and CDR2 sequences are GTSNPN and SVGIG (reference sequence). CDR3 region: CARSPSGLAGYTQYF.

The chain recombines TRBV4-1 with TRBJ2-7. This CDR3 is built from 13 residues. The germline CDR1 and CDR2 sequences are MGHRA and YSYEKL. The CDR3 reads CASSQEGPYEQYF.

This chain connects TRBV15 to TRBJ1-6; TCRdb proposes TRBD1, but this gene call is untestable without DNA. The CDR3 spans 17 residues. CDR1 is LNHNV, CDR2 YYDKDF, per germline (reference sequence). The CDR3 loop is CATSRDAAMKPGSPLHF. Full variable domain (missing parts from reference TRBV15 and TRBJ1-6): DAMVIQNPRYQVTQFGKPVTLSCSQTLNHNVMYWYQQKSSQAPKLLFHYYDKDFNNEADTPDNFQSRRPNTSFCFLDIRSPGLGDTAMYLCATSRDAAMKPGSPLHFGNGTRLTVT.

J is TRBJ2-1 and V is TRBV6-6; TCRdb's D call, TRBD1, is unchecked because there is no DNA. This CDR3 has 14 amino acids. Germline V gives CDR1 MNHNY, CDR2 SVGAGI (reference sequence). The CDR3 is CASRLRDSHNEQFF.

The V call is TRBV5-1, the J call TRBJ2-7; TCRdb's assignment of TRBD2 cannot be checked, as there is no DNA. This CDR3 is built from 15 residues. Germline V gene sequence: CDR1 SGHRS, CDR2 YFSETQ. CDR3 sequence: CASSLTGTDFYEQYF. Using reference TRBV5-1 and TRBJ2-7 for the parts outside the CDR3, the full variable domain is KAGVTQTPRYLIKTRGQQVTLSCSPISGHRSVSWYQQTPGQGLQFLFEYFSETQRNKGNFPGRFSGRQFSNSRSEMNVSTLELGDSALYLCASSLTGTDFYEQYFGPGTRLTVT.

This chain's CDR3 is CASSLRHGTSYNEQFF. This chain links TRBV7-8 with TRBJ2-1. Germline V gene lookup returns CDR1 SGHVS and CDR2 FQNEAQ. This CDR3 has 16 amino acids.

This sequence joins TRBV12-3 or TRBV12-4 and TRBJ2-3; TCRdb returns TRBD2, unconfirmable since there is no DNA. The CDR3 consists of 16 residues. The CDR3 is CASSLLASGPSDTQYF.

The chain is built from TRBV27 and TRBJ1-6. Germline V gene data show CDR1 as MNHEY and CDR2 as SMNVEV (reference sequence). The CDR3 loop spans 17 amino acids. The CDR3 spells CASSAGGPGEYNSPLHF.

The V and J genes are TRBV29-1 and TRBJ2-7. CDR1 and CDR2 from the germline V gene are SQVTM and ANQGSEA. The CDR3 has 13 residues. This CDR3 reads CSASDGVSYEQYF.

The rearrangement links TRBV28 to TRBJ2-7. Germline V gives CDR1 MDHEN, CDR2 SYDVKM. This CDR3 contains 12 residues. CDR3: CASSLVQDEQYF.

The rearrangement uses TRBV28 and TRBJ2-1; TCRdb's D gene call, TRBD1, goes unchecked for lack of DNA. Germline lookup yields CDR1 MDHEN and CDR2 SYDVKM. The CDR3 length is 15 residues. CDR3 loop: CATSPAGTGFNEQFF.

This chain connects TRBV6-5 to TRBJ1-2. This CDR3 has 15 residues. CDR1 is MNHEY, CDR2 SVGAGI, per germline. CDR3 region: CASSYSLGTHYGYTF.

V is TRBV28 and J is TRBJ1-5; without DNA, the TCRdb call of TRBD1 cannot be checked. The CDR3 is made up of 18 amino acids. Germline-derived CDR1 and CDR2 are MDHEN and SYDVKM. The CDR3 is CASSLIGRGHGSNQPQHF.

The chain joins TRBV20-1 to TRBJ2-5. Germline values: CDR1 DFQATT, CDR2 SNEGSKA (reference sequence). The CDR3 has 14 amino acids. CDR3 sequence reads: CSAVRLYLQETQYF.

This chain uses TRBV20-1 with TRBJ2-5. The CDR3 is 11 residues long. The V gene's germline CDR1 is DFQATT and CDR2 SNEGSKA (reference sequence). CDR3 sequence reads: CSAQKEETQYF.

J is TRBJ2-1 and V is TRBV12-3 or TRBV12-4. The CDR3 sequence is 13 residues long. CDR3 residues: CASSLRSNNEQFF.

The chain carries TRBV20-1 and TRBJ2-1; the TRBD1 assignment by TCRdb is unverifiable without DNA. Germline V gene data show CDR1 as DFQATT and CDR2 as SNEGSKA (reference sequence). The CDR3 extends over 15 amino acids. CDR3 sequence reads: CSAKGRGASYNEQFF.

This chain uses TRBV20-1 with TRBJ2-1; with no DNA, the TCRdb D assignment of TRBD2 cannot be verified. This CDR3 spans 14 amino acids. Per germline, CDR1 DFQATT and CDR2 SNEGSKA (reference sequence). The CDR3 is CSARDLVAGVEQFF.

The V and J genes are TRBV7-2 and TRBJ2-5; the TCRdb call, TRBD1, lacks DNA for checking. This CDR3 contains 14 residues. The germline CDR1 and CDR2 sequences are SGHTA and FQGNSA. CDR3 region: CASSRQGAQETQYF.

The chain couples TRBV3-1 to TRBJ2-6. Per germline, CDR1 LGHDT and CDR2 YNNKEL (reference sequence). The CDR3 covers 18 residues. The CDR3 reads CASSQEPATGPGANVLTF. The variable domain in full, completed from reference TRBV3-1 and TRBJ2-6, reads DTAVSQTPKYLVTQMGNDKSIKCEQNLGHDTMYWYKQDSKKFLKIMFSYNNKELIINETVPNRFSPKSPDKAHLNLHINSLELGDSAVYFCASSQEPATGPGANVLTFGAGSRLTVL.

This sequence joins TRBV5-1 and TRBJ2-3; lacking DNA, the TRBD1 call made by TCRdb goes unchecked. The CDR3 length is 15 residues. Germline V gene lookup returns CDR1 SGHRS and CDR2 YFSETQ. Here the CDR3 reads CASSLETGAKDTQYF.

The rearrangement joins TRBV27 to TRBJ2-4; TCRdb indicates TRBD2, and absent DNA this call remains unverified. From germline, CDR1 is MNHEY and CDR2 SMNVEV (reference sequence). The CDR3 spans 15 residues. The CDR3 loop is CASSYGSPGGNIQYF.

This chain uses TRBV5-1 with TRBJ2-4; checking the TCRdb D call of TRBD1 is not possible without DNA. Germline V lookup: CDR1 SGHRS, CDR2 YFSETQ. CDR3 length equals 14 residues. CDR3 loop: CASSFGQGRNMQYF.

This rearrangement joins TRBV15 to TRBJ2-2; TCRdb reports TRBD2, a call that lacks DNA to check it against. Germline lookup yields CDR1 LNHNV and CDR2 YYDKDF (reference sequence). The CDR3 has 14 residues. The CDR3 is CATSRSRVTGELFF.

This rearrangement joins TRBV10-3 to TRBJ2-2. Germline V gene data show CDR1 as ENHRY and CDR2 as SYGVKD. CDR3 size: 15 residues. CDR3 loop: CAISETVKNTGELFF.

V usage is TRBV5-1 and J usage is TRBJ2-7; with no DNA, the TCRdb D assignment of TRBD1 cannot be verified. CDR1 is SGHRS and CDR2 is YFSETQ in the germline V gene. The CDR3 contains 12 residues. CDR3 in amino acids: CASSLWGREQYF.

The chain couples TRBV7-9 to TRBJ2-3. The CDR3 is 13 amino acids. CDR1 is SEHNR and CDR2 is FQNEAQ in the germline V gene (reference sequence). The CDR3 is CASSFLGADTQYF.